This TCR beta chain emerged from a study of CD8 T cells in ankylosing spondylitis. Study-wide points: Some of the motif variants had earlier been found in reactive arthritis patients' fluid and blood. Several highly homologous variants made up a TCR beta motif that seemed to typify ankylosing spondylitis blood. Disease-associated clones were reportedly significantly overrepresented in matched ankylosing spondylitis synovial fluid.

This clonotype is classed as medium-sized. The antigen remains unidentified. Trimming took 5 bases from V and 3 from J, leaving 18 bases between them. Per germline, CDR1 SGDLS and CDR2 YYNGEE. The CDR3 spans 16 residues. Researchers built TCR beta libraries using quantitative 5'-RACE with molecular barcodes. TCRdb used MiXCR to reprocess the 5' RACE reads, holding one entry per CDR3 protein. The repertoire includes 6,000 to 8,500 distinct CDR3 sequences, 8.2% of them detected once, and 20% to 25% sits in the top ten. The source of this sequence is a male donor with ankylosing spondylitis or in good health (not recorded which). V gene TRBV9 combines with J gene TRBJ1-3; D is undetermined. The specimen was blood, either unsorted or a sorted T cell fraction (not recorded which). The CDR3 DNA sequence: TGTGCCAGCAGTCTCCCACCTGGGCAGAGTGGAAACACCATATATTTT. Translation gives CASSLPPGQSGNTIYF.